This T cell receptor (beta chain) was identified during a study of CD8 T cells in ankylosing spondylitis. Study findings and constraints: Reportedly, matched ankylosing spondylitis synovial fluid was significantly enriched for disease-linked clones. Some motif variants were previously reported in reactive arthritis synovial fluid and blood. What appeared characteristic of ankylosing spondylitis blood was a TCR beta motif of eight highly homologous variants.

This clonotype was detected a few times. Its specificity is not known. Library preparation for TCR beta used quantitative 5'-RACE with molecular barcodes. TCRdb reanalysed the 5' RACE reads using MiXCR and keeps one entry per CDR3 protein. The sample carries just under 350,000 distinct CDR3 sequences, roughly 14% recorded once. CDR3 size: 17 residues. Trimming shortened V by 3 bases and J by 0 bases, and 18 bases separated the two germline ends. CDR1 is LGHNA, CDR2 YNFKEQ, per germline. This receptor was taken from a male donor with ankylosing spondylitis or in good health (not recorded which). Material for sequencing was blood, either unsorted or a sorted T cell fraction (not recorded which). The chain joins TRBV4-2 to TRBJ2-7; TRBD1 or TRBD2 may be the D gene (5 bases each). CDR3 DNA: TGTGCCAGCAGCCATCAAGAGGGGAGACTCATCTCCTACGAGCAGTACTTC. It specifies CASSHQEGRLISYEQYF.